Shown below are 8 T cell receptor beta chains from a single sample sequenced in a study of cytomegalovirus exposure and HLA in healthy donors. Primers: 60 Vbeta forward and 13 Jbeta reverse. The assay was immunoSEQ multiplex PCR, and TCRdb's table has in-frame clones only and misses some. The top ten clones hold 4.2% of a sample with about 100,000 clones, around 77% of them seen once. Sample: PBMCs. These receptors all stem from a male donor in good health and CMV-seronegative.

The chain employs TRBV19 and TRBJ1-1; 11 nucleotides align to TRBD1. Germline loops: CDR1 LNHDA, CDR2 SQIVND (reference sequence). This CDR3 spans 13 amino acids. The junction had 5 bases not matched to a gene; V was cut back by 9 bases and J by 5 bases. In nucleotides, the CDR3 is TGTGCCAGCTCGGGACAGGGGGGGACTGAAGCTTTCTTT. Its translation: CASSGQGGTEAFF.

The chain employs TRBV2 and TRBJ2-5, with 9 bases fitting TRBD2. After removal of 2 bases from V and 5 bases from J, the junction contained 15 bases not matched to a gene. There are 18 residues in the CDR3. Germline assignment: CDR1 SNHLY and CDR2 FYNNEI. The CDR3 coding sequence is TGTGCCAGCAGTGAAACCTCTAGTTGGCGGGAGGGCCGGGAGACCCAGTACTTC. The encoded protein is CASSETSSWREGRETQYF.

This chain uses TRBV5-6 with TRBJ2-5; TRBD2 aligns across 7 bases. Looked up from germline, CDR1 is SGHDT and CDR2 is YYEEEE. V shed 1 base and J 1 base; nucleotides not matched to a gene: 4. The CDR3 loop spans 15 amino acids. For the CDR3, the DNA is TGTGCCAGCAGCTTGAGGCTAGCGGTCCAAGAGACCCAGTACTTC. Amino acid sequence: CASSLRLAVQETQYF. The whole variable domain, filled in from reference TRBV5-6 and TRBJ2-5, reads DAGVTQSPTHLIKTRGQQVTLRCSPKSGHDTVSWYQQALGQGPQFIFQYYEEEERQRGNFPDRFSGHQFPNYSSELNVNALLLGDSALYLCASSLRLAVQETQYFGPGTRLLVL.

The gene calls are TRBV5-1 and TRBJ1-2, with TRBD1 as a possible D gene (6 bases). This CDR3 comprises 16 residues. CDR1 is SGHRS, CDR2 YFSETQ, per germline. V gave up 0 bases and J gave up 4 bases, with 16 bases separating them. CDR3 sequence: CASSLEWGGAVYGYTF. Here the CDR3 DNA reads TGCGCCAGCAGCTTGGAATGGGGGGGGGCAGTCTATGGCTACACCTTC.

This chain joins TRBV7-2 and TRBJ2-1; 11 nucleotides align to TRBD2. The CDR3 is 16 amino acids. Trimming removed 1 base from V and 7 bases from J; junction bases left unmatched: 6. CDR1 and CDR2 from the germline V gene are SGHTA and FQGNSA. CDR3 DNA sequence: TGTGCCAGCAGCTTAGTACCGGCTAGCGGGAGGAATGAGCAGTTCTTC. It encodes CASSLVPASGRNEQFF. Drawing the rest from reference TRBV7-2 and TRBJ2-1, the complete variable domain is GAGVSQSPSNKVTEKGKDVELRCDPISGHTALYWYRQSLGQGLEFLIYFQGNSAPDKSGLPSDRFSAERTGGSVSTLTIQRTQQEDSAVYLCASSLVPASGRNEQFFGPGTRLTVL.

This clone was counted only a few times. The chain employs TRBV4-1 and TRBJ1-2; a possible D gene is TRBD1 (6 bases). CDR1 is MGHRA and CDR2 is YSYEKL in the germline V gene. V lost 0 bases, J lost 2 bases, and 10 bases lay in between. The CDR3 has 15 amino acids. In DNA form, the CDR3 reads TGCGCCAGCAGCCAAGAGGCAGGGGCGAACTATGGCTACACCTTC. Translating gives CASSQEAGANYGYTF.

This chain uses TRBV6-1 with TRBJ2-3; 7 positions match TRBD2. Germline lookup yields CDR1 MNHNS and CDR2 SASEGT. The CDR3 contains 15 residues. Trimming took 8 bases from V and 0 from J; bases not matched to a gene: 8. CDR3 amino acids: CASCLTSLSTDTQYF. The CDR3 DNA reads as TGTGCCAGCTGCCTGACTAGCCTTAGCACAGATACGCAGTATTTT.

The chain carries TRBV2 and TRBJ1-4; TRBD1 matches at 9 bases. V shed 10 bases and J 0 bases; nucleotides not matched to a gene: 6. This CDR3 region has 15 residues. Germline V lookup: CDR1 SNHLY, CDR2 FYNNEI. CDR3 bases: TGTGCCACCTCGACAGGGGGGTCAACTAATGAAAAACTGTTTTTT. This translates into CATSTGGSTNEKLFF. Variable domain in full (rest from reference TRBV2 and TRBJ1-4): EPEVTQTPSHQVTQMGQEVILRCVPISNHLYFYWYRQILGQKVEFLVSFYNNEISEKSEIFDDQFSVERPDGSNFTLKIRSTKLEDSAMYFCATSTGGSTNEKLFFGSGTQLSVL.